These 31 T cell receptor beta chains originate from one sample sequenced in a study of blood T cell repertoires in COVID-19. TCRdb's copy holds only in-frame clones and misses some; the assay was immunoSEQ multiplex PCR. Counted here are about 56,000 clones, 84% occurring once; the ten biggest clones make up over 10%. Sequenced: peripheral blood. These receptors all stem from a woman older than 75 with acute or convalescent COVID-19.

This clone appeared a few times. This sequence joins TRBV4-2 and TRBJ1-2, with 7 bases lining up with TRBD1. Germline V CDR1 and CDR2: LGHNA, YNFKEQ. The V gene end was trimmed by 1 base and the J gene end by 8 bases; junction bases not matched to a gene: 13. The CDR3 is made up of 16 amino acids. The CDR3 nucleotides read TGTGCCAGCAGCCAAGGAACCCTTACTACAGGGGTCGGCTACACCTTC. Translating gives CASSQGTLTTGVGYTF.

This sequence joins TRBV7-9 and TRBJ2-3; 12 nucleotides match TRBD2. Trimming took 6 bases from V and 2 from J; bases not matched to a gene: 6. The germline V gene encodes CDR1 SEHNR and CDR2 FQNEAQ (reference sequence). There are 16 residues in the CDR3. This CDR3 is CASRSTSGGLTDTQYF. The CDR3 bases are TGTGCCAGCAGGTCGACTAGCGGGGGCCTCACAGATACGCAGTATTTT. The full variable domain, its missing parts supplied by reference TRBV7-9 and TRBJ2-3, is DTGVSQNPRHKITKRGQNVTFRCDPISEHNRLYWYRQTLGQGPEFLTYFQNEAQLEKSRLLSDRFSAERPKGSFSTLEIQRTEQGDSAMYLCASRSTSGGLTDTQYFGPGTRLTVL.

V usage is TRBV29-1 and J usage is TRBJ2-3; weak D call: TRBD2 (7 bases). This CDR3 region has 15 residues. V lost 4 bases, J lost 1 base, and 15 bases lay in between. Germline values: CDR1 SQVTM, CDR2 ANQGSEA. The CDR3 DNA sequence: TGCAGCGTTGTGGGGGGGCCGTCGGGCACAGATACGCAGTATTTT. Residues: CSVVGGPSGTDTQYF.

The gene calls are TRBV18 and TRBJ2-2, with D hard to call. The length of the CDR3 is 14 residues. Trimming took off 3 bases at V and 2 bases at J, with 7 bases between the two ends. Germline V gene lookup returns CDR1 KGHSH and CDR2 LQKENI. DNA for the CDR3: TGTGCCAGCTCACCGGAGAGAAACACCGGGGAGCTGTTTTTT. It is translated as CASSPERNTGELFF.

The V call is TRBV5-1, the J call TRBJ1-2; D is uncertain. Trimming removed 0 bases from V and 3 bases from J, with 6 bases in between. The germline V gene encodes CDR1 SGHRS and CDR2 YFSETQ. The CDR3 is made up of 13 amino acids. The CDR3 nucleotides are TGCGCCAGCAGCTTGGGACGGGACTATGGCTACACCTTC. Translated: CASSLGRDYGYTF.

The sample holds one count of this clone. At one end the junction does not follow the germline gene, possibly because of a read error. The V call is TRBV19, the J call TRBJ2-2; 7 bases are shared with TRBD1. Looked up from germline, CDR1 is LNHDA and CDR2 is SQIVND (reference sequence). CDR3 length equals 14 residues. CDR3 sequence reads: CASSPGQNTGKLFF. DNA of the CDR3: TGTGCCAGTAGTCCGGGACAGAACACCGGGAAGCTGTTTTTT.

This chain uses TRBV5-1 with TRBJ2-2; 7 bases agree with TRBD1. There are 15 residues in the CDR3. From germline, CDR1 is SGHRS and CDR2 YFSETQ. The trim removed 7 bases at V and 4 bases at J, leaving 10 bases unmatched. For the CDR3, the DNA is TGCGCCAGCGGCCCTGGACAGGCGGGCACCGGGGAGCTGTTTTTT. It specifies CASGPGQAGTGELFF. Full variable domain (rest looked up from reference TRBV5-1 and TRBJ2-2): KAGVTQTPRYLIKTRGQQVTLSCSPISGHRSVSWYQQTPGQGLQFLFEYFSETQRNKGNFPGRFSGRQFSNSRSEMNVSTLELGDSALYLCASGPGQAGTGELFFGEGSRLTVL.

The chain recombines TRBV3-1 (or the pseudogene TRBV3-2) with TRBJ1-1; D is possibly TRBD1 (5 bases). CDR3 length: 14 amino acids. The V and J ends lost 1 base and 3 bases respectively, with 9 bases between them. The germline CDR1 and CDR2 sequences are LGHDT and YNNKEL (reference sequence). The CDR3 region is CASSQVGGDTEAFF. CDR3 DNA sequence: TGTGCCAGCAGCCAAGTCGGAGGGGACACTGAAGCTTTCTTT.

This chain uses TRBV9 with TRBJ1-2; TRBD1 aligns across 8 bases. With V trimmed by 2 bases and J by 8 bases, 5 bases remained unmatched. Per the germline V gene, CDR1 is SGDLS and CDR2 is YYNGEE. The CDR3 has 13 amino acids. The CDR3 region is CASSVRTGRGYTF. The DNA for the CDR3 is TGTGCCAGCAGCGTCCGGACAGGGCGAGGCTACACCTTC.

V and J are TRBV12-3 or TRBV12-4 and TRBJ1-2, with 9 bases identical to TRBD1. V shed 6 bases and J 4 bases; nucleotides not matched to a gene: 3. The CDR3 extends over 13 amino acids. CDR3 residues: CASRQGAGYGYTF. The CDR3 nucleotides read TGTGCCAGCAGACAGGGGGCGGGCTATGGCTACACCTTC.

This clone was detected once. This chain joins TRBV7-2 and TRBJ2-5, with 7 bases that match TRBD2. Germline loops: CDR1 SGHTA, CDR2 FQGNSA. V lost 3 bases to trimming and J lost 5 bases; unmatched junction nucleotides: 9. The CDR3 covers 15 residues. The CDR3, as DNA: TGTGCCAGCAGCTTCCAGCGGGGCCTCCGGGAGACCCAGTACTTC. Protein: CASSFQRGLRETQYF.

This clone has just one count. The rearrangement uses TRBV12-3 or TRBV12-4 and TRBJ2-7; 7 nucleotides line up with TRBD1. The CDR3 extends over 13 amino acids. Losses at the gene ends were 8 bases for V and 2 bases for J; bases not matched to a gene: 6. CDR3: CASSGGITYEQYF. The CDR3 nucleotides are TGTGCCAGCTCAGGGGGAATAACCTACGAGCAGTACTTC.

V and J are TRBV27 and TRBJ2-7; 8 positions match TRBD1. Per germline, CDR1 MNHEY and CDR2 SMNVEV (reference sequence). This CDR3 has 13 residues. V was pared by 5 bases and J by 6 bases, with 6 bases of the junction left unmatched. CDR3 region: CASSPRTGPEQYF. CDR3 bases: TGTGCCAGCAGTCCAAGGACAGGGCCCGAGCAGTACTTC.

The chain is built from TRBV18 and TRBJ1-6; 12 positions match TRBD1. Germline values: CDR1 KGHSH, CDR2 LQKENI. This CDR3 is 16 amino acids long. The junction had 3 bases not matched to a gene; V was cut back by 3 bases and J by 6 bases. The CDR3 loop reads CASSPGQGAGNSPLHF. The CDR3 bases are TGTGCCAGCTCACCGGGACAGGGGGCAGGTAATTCACCCCTCCACTTT.

V is TRBV2 and J is TRBJ1-1, with D possibly TRBD1 on 5 matching bases. CDR1 is SNHLY and CDR2 is FYNNEI in the germline V gene. Trimming stripped 7 bases from V and 2 bases from J, with 14 bases between. The CDR3 consists of 14 residues. The CDR3 DNA reads as TGTGCCAGCAAGGCGGGACGTATAAACACTGAAGCTTTCTTT. Its translation is CASKAGRINTEAFF.

V and J are TRBV6-2 or TRBV6-3 and TRBJ1-2; a possible D gene is TRBD1 (6 bases). The CDR3 consists of 14 residues. V dropped 5 bases and J dropped 7 bases, with 17 bases sitting between them. The V gene's germline CDR1 is MNHEY and CDR2 SVGEGT. CDR3 sequence: CASSPEGQGSGYTF. CDR3 nucleotides: TGTGCCAGCAGTCCCGAGGGCCAGGGGTCTGGCTACACCTTC.

The gene calls are TRBV2 and TRBJ1-5; 8 bases agree with TRBD1. Germline-derived CDR1 and CDR2 are SNHLY and FYNNEI. The CDR3 covers 15 residues. V was pared by 8 bases and J by 3 bases, with 9 bases of the junction left unmatched. CDR3 region: CASARDRGPNQPQHF. The CDR3 region has the DNA TGTGCCAGCGCACGCGACAGGGGTCCCAATCAGCCCCAGCATTTT.

The genes are TRBV6-1 and TRBJ1-2, with D unclear. The CDR3 runs 15 residues. Trimming pared 4 bases from V and 4 bases from J, leaving 16 bases between. The germline gives CDR1 MNHNS, CDR2 SASEGT. In nucleotides, the CDR3 is TGTGCCAGCAGTGGAGCAGGAGGTCGGGGCTATGGCTACACCTTC. As protein: CASSGAGGRGYGYTF.

This rearrangement joins TRBV20-1 to TRBJ2-7, with a weak D call TRBD2 (7 bases). V gave up 5 bases and J gave up 6 bases, with 11 bases separating them. The CDR3 runs 11 residues. The germline CDR1 and CDR2 sequences are DFQATT and SNEGSKA (reference sequence). The CDR3 DNA follows: TGCAGTGCTCTTAGGGGGGGCGAGCAGTACTTC. It is translated as CSALRGGEQYF.

The V gene is TRBV12-3 or TRBV12-4, the J gene TRBJ1-1, with 9 bases that match TRBD1. The CDR3 is 13 amino acids. Trimming at V came to 6 bases and at J to 5 bases, leaving 4 bases not matched to a gene. CDR3 DNA sequence: TGTGCCAGCAGACCGACAGGGGGGACTGAAGCTTTCTTT. It specifies CASRPTGGTEAFF.

The chain carries TRBV11-3 and TRBJ2-3; the D is unclear. The V end was cut by 0 bases, the J end by 2 bases, with 9 bases between. CDR3 length equals 15 residues. Germline CDR1 is SGHNT and CDR2 is YENEEA. CDR3 coding DNA: TGTGCCAGCAGCTTAGATTTTACATACACAGATACGCAGTATTTT. Amino acid sequence: CASSLDFTYTDTQYF.

J is TRBJ2-2 and V is TRBV2; D is possibly TRBD1 (6 bases). This CDR3 is 16 amino acids long. V was trimmed by 7 bases and J by 1 base, leaving 16 bases between them. Germline CDR1 and CDR2: SNHLY and FYNNEI. CDR3 nucleotide sequence: TGTGCCAGCACCAAGGGTCCGGGACAGAACACCGGGGAGCTGTTTTTT. It codes for CASTKGPGQNTGELFF.

The J gene is TRBJ2-3, the V gene TRBV9, with 8 nucleotides matching TRBD1. The CDR3 extends over 16 amino acids. Looked up from germline, CDR1 is SGDLS and CDR2 is YYNGEE. J was trimmed by 0 bases and V by 3 bases; bases with no gene match: 6. CDR3: CASSGTGGRSTDTQYF. The DNA of the CDR3 is TGTGCCAGCAGCGGTACAGGGGGTCGGAGCACAGATACGCAGTATTTT.

The CDR3 nucleotides are TGTGCCAGCAGTGAAGGGGTCGGGTTCTACGAGCAGTACTTC. Its translation is CASSEGVGFYEQYF. V gene TRBV2 combines with J gene TRBJ2-7, with D hard to call. The V gene lost 1 base and the J gene lost 3 bases, with 10 bases spanning the gap. This CDR3 comprises 14 residues. Germline V gives CDR1 SNHLY, CDR2 FYNNEI. Supplemented by reference TRBV2 and TRBJ2-7, the full variable domain reads EPEVTQTPSHQVTQMGQEVILRCVPISNHLYFYWYRQILGQKVEFLVSFYNNEISEKSEIFDDQFSVERPDGSNFTLKIRSTKLEDSAMYFCASSEGVGFYEQYFGPGTRLTVT.

J is TRBJ2-4 and V is TRBV7-2; perhaps TRBD1 as D (7 bases). The length of the CDR3 is 16 residues. V lost 5 bases and J 0 bases, leaving 14 bases between the germline ends. Germline V gene data show CDR1 as SGHTA and CDR2 as FQGNSA. The CDR3 DNA reads as TGTGCCAGCAGCAGGGGGCGGGGACTAGCCAAAAACATTCAGTACTTC. Translated, it gives CASSRGRGLAKNIQYF.

This chain links TRBV9 with TRBJ1-5, with 10 bases aligning to TRBD1. Germline lookup yields CDR1 SGDLS and CDR2 YYNGEE. This CDR3 is built from 15 residues. Germline trimming cut 0 bases from V and 7 bases from J; bases unmatched to any gene: 4. CDR3: CASSVDGDRGQPQHF. DNA of the CDR3: TGTGCCAGCAGCGTAGACGGGGACAGGGGCCAGCCCCAGCATTTT.

The gene calls are TRBV12-3 or TRBV12-4 and TRBJ2-5; the D is unclear. The CDR3 length is 13 residues. V was shortened by 2 bases and J by 4 bases, with 8 bases between the two germline ends. CDR3 residues: CASSLSGPETQYF. CDR3 in DNA: TGTGCCAGCAGTTTATCTGGGCCAGAGACCCAGTACTTC.

In DNA form, the CDR3 reads TGTGCCAGCAGCCTACCGACAGTTTCTAACTATGGCTACACCTTC. Amino acid sequence: CASSLPTVSNYGYTF. This chain connects TRBV5-4 to TRBJ1-2, with a weak D call TRBD1 (5 bases). Looked up from germline, CDR1 is SGHNT and CDR2 is YYREEE (reference sequence). The CDR3 consists of 15 residues. V gave up 4 bases and J gave up 0 bases, with 13 bases separating them.

This chain uses TRBV18 with TRBJ2-1; 11 nucleotides agree with TRBD2. The CDR3 extends over 15 amino acids. The germline CDR1 and CDR2 sequences are KGHSH and LQKENI. V lost 1 base to trimming and J lost 9 bases; unmatched junction nucleotides: 5. CDR3 DNA: TGTGCCAGCTCACCACGTAGCGGGGGGGCGAGTGAGCAGTTCTTC. Translating gives CASSPRSGGASEQFF.

DNA for the CDR3: TGTGCCAGCAGCTTCGGACAGGTCTCCTACGAGCAGTACTTC. This codes for CASSFGQVSYEQYF. The chain employs TRBV11-3 and TRBJ2-7, with 7 bases matching TRBD1. The CDR3 extends over 14 amino acids. Germline loops: CDR1 SGHNT, CDR2 YENEEA. Unmatched junction bases numbered 2, after V lost 3 bases and J lost 0 bases.

V is TRBV19 and J is TRBJ1-5; 10 bases align to TRBD1. The CDR3 is 17 amino acids. CDR1 LNHDA and CDR2 SQIVND come from the germline V gene (reference sequence). The trim removed 1 base at V and 5 bases at J, leaving 8 bases unmatched. CDR3 coding DNA: TGTGCCAGTAGTATAGGTCCGGGACAGGGGCTTTATCAGCCCCAGCATTTT. This gives the protein CASSIGPGQGLYQPQHF. Full variable domain (missing parts from reference TRBV19 and TRBJ1-5): DGGITQSPKYLFRKEGQNVTLSCEQNLNHDAMYWYRQDPGQGLRLIYYSQIVNDFQKGDIAEGYSVSREKKESFPLTVTSAQKNPTAFYLCASSIGPGQGLYQPQHFGDGTRLSIL.